This is a list of T cell receptor beta chains from one sample in a study of blood T cell repertoires in COVID-19. Only in-frame clones appear in the TCRdb table, and some are missing; sequencing was by immunoSEQ multiplex PCR. Among about 38,000 clones listed, 87% were seen once. The sequencing sample was made of peripheral blood. These receptors all stem from a human donor in a cohort sampled during active COVID-19. Each CDR3 is given with its conserved first and last residue. The D gene is left open where the match is weak. For some rows the clone size is stated as once, few or many, or as a class when expanded; others skip it.

J gene,clone size,D gene,V gene,CDR3 protein,CDR3 DNA
TRBJ2-2,few,TRBD1,TRBV7-6,CASSLVKWGQTNTGELFF,TGTGCCAGCAGCTTAGTAAAATGGGGACAGACGAACACCGGGGAGCTGTTTTTT
TRBJ1-6,-,-,TRBV6-6,CASRAQGYNSPLHF,TGTGCCAGCAGAGCACAGGGTTATAATTCACCCCTCCACTTT
TRBJ2-1,-,TRBD2,TRBV30,CAWRGASGKSSYNEQFF,TGTGCCTGGAGAGGGGCTAGCGGAAAGAGCTCCTACAATGAGCAGTTCTTC
TRBJ1-2,-,-,TRBV15,CATSRDPGGGYTF,TGTGCCACCAGCAGAGACCCCGGGGGTGGCTACACCTTC
TRBJ2-1,-,TRBD2,TRBV5-1,CASSLEASGVYNEQFF,TGCGCCAGCAGCTTGGAGGCTAGCGGGGTCTACAATGAGCAGTTCTTC
TRBJ2-5,-,-,TRBV18,CASSPPSLQETQYF,TGTGCCAGCTCACCACCATCCCTCCAAGAGACCCAGTACTTC
TRBJ1-1,-,-,TRBV10-1,CASRQDSNTEAFF,TGCGCCAGCAGACAGGACAGTAACACTGAAGCTTTCTTT
TRBJ2-7,-,-,TRBV2,CASTEDNYEQYF,TGTGCCAGCACCGAGGACAACTACGAGCAGTACTTC
TRBJ2-1,-,-,TRBV3-1/TRBV3-2,CASSQVKTPLGNEQFF,TGTGCCAGCAGCCAAGTTAAGACACCCCTTGGGAATGAGCAGTTCTTC
TRBJ2-1,-,-,TRBV9,CASSASGFAGVSYNEQFF,TGTGCCAGCAGCGCATCAGGGTTCGCAGGGGTGTCCTACAATGAGCAGTTCTTC
TRBJ2-1,-,TRBD2,TRBV6-5,CASRSSGSYNEQFF,TGTGCCAGCAGGTCTAGCGGCTCCTACAATGAGCAGTTCTTC
TRBJ1-2,few,-,TRBV11-2,CASSFRGDGYTF,TGTGCCAGCAGCTTCAGAGGTGATGGCTACACCTTC
TRBJ2-3,medium-sized,-,TRBV2,CASRIGLEGTQYF,TGTGCCAGCAGGATCGGACTGGAGGGTACGCAGTATTTT
TRBJ2-5,few,TRBD1,TRBV12-5,CASGTDRGETQYF,TGTGCTAGTGGAACAGACAGGGGAGAGACCCAGTACTTC
TRBJ1-4,few,-,TRBV28,CASRKAPGANEKLFF,TGTGCCAGTAGAAAAGCCCCGGGGGCTAATGAAAAACTGTTTTTT
TRBJ2-5,once,TRBD2,TRBV4-1,CASSQPSGLETQYF,TGCGCCAGCAGCCAGCCTAGCGGTTTAGAGACCCAGTACTTC
TRBJ2-5,once,TRBD1,TRBV6-5,CASSWRPKGAETQYF,TGTGCCAGCAGCTGGAGGCCTAAGGGGGCAGAGACCCAGTACTTC
TRBJ1-5,-,-,TRBV5-6,CASSSWTGVVQPQHF,TGTGCCAGCAGCAGCTGGACGGGAGTGGTTCAGCCCCAGCATTTT
TRBJ2-2,-,TRBD1,TRBV9,CASSRTGADTGELFF,TGTGCCAGCAGCCGTACAGGGGCTGACACCGGGGAGCTGTTTTTT
TRBJ1-6,-,TRBD1,TRBV5-1,CASSYSDRGNSPLHF,TGCGCCAGCAGCTACAGCGACAGGGGGAATTCACCCCTCCACTTT
TRBJ2-1,-,TRBD2,TRBV3-1/TRBV3-2,CASSQGGASGRRYNEQFF,TGTGCCAGCAGCCAGGGGGGGGCTAGCGGGAGGCGATACAATGAGCAGTTCTTC
TRBJ2-5,-,-,TRBV2,CASSSTGPPQETQYF,TGTGCCAGCAGTTCAACAGGGCCACCCCAAGAGACCCAGTACTTC
TRBJ1-4,-,TRBD1,TRBV4-3,CASSQETVGQGEWGANEKLFF,TGCGCCAGCAGCCAAGAGACAGTCGGACAGGGCGAGTGGGGAGCTAATGAAAAACTGTTTTTT
TRBJ2-2,-,TRBD2,TRBV4-3,CASSQDRLAGVNTGELFF,TGCGCCAGCAGCCAAGATCGGCTAGCGGGAGTAAACACCGGGGAGCTGTTTTTT
TRBJ2-5,-,-,TRBV19,CASQGASAQETQYF,TGTGCCAGTCAAGGGGCCAGCGCACAAGAGACCCAGTACTTC
TRBJ1-5,-,-,TRBV12-3/TRBV12-4,CASRTGSNQPQHF,TGTGCCAGCAGAACAGGGAGCAATCAGCCCCAGCATTTT
TRBJ2-2,once,TRBD1,TRBV4-1,CASSHKTGQGVAGGTGELFF,TGCGCCAGCAGCCATAAGACGGGACAGGGGGTGGCCGGTGGCACCGGGGAGCTGTTTTTT
TRBJ2-5,-,TRBD2,TRBV5-6,CASSLQGLSQETQYF,TGTGCCAGCAGCTTGCAGGGACTAAGCCAAGAGACCCAGTACTTC
TRBJ1-1,-,-,TRBV6-5,CASSRGGSNTEAFF,TGTGCCAGCAGTAGGGGTGGATCGAACACTGAAGCTTTCTTT
TRBJ2-7,-,-,TRBV6-5,CASTAQGGTQSEQYF,TGTGCCAGCACCGCCCAGGGCGGGACCCAGTCCGAGCAGTACTTC
TRBJ1-1,few,-,TRBV28,CASSEGMNTEAFF,TGTGCCAGCAGTGAGGGAATGAACACTGAAGCTTTCTTT
TRBJ2-7,-,TRBD2,TRBV6-5,CASKKGSLTSDEQYF,TGTGCCAGCAAAAAGGGTAGTCTGACTAGCGACGAGCAGTACTTC
TRBJ2-7,-,-,TRBV19,CASHSSRADEQYF,TGTGCCAGCCACAGCTCCAGGGCGGACGAGCAGTACTTC
TRBJ2-7,-,TRBD1,TRBV6-5,CASAGDRASYEQYF,TGTGCCAGCGCGGGCGACAGGGCCTCCTACGAGCAGTACTTC
TRBJ2-3,-,-,TRBV27,CASSVLSTDTQYF,TGTGCCAGCAGTGTCCTCTCCACAGATACGCAGTATTTT
TRBJ2-5,-,-,TRBV19,CASRLKDIPGTQYF,TGTGCCAGTAGGTTAAAGGACATCCCGGGGACCCAGTACTTC
TRBJ1-2,-,-,TRBV7-6,CASSSRGGQAVSYGYTF,TGTGCCAGCAGCTCAAGGGGGGGGCAGGCTGTATCCTATGGCTACACCTTC
TRBJ2-2,-,TRBD1,TRBV3-1/TRBV3-2,CASSPWDRNTGELFF,TGTGCCAGCAGCCCCTGGGACAGAAACACCGGGGAGCTGTTTTTT
TRBJ2-7,-,TRBD2,TRBV3-1/TRBV3-2,CASSQDPGGTTSYEQYF,TGTGCCAGCAGCCAAGATCCCGGGGGGACGACTTCCTACGAGCAGTACTTC
TRBJ2-3,-,-,TRBV28,CASSRETGTQYF,TGTGCCAGCAGCAGAGAAACGGGTACGCAGTATTTT
TRBJ2-3,few,-,TRBV3-1/TRBV3-2,CASSQGSADTQYF,TGTGCCAGCAGCCAAGGGTCAGCAGATACGCAGTATTTT
TRBJ2-5,-,TRBD1,TRBV7-2,CASSPQGGWETQYF,TGTGCCAGCAGCCCCCAAGGGGGCTGGGAGACCCAGTACTTC
TRBJ1-2,-,TRBD1,TRBV4-1,CASSSHRGKTFNYGYTF,TGCGCCAGCAGCTCTCACAGGGGAAAGACCTTTAACTATGGCTACACCTTC
TRBJ1-5,-,-,TRBV10-2,CASSESGLNQPQHF,TGCGCCAGCAGTGAATCAGGGCTCAATCAGCCCCAGCATTTT
TRBJ2-7,once,TRBD2,TRBV18,CASSPTSGGSYEQYF,TGTGCCAGCTCACCTACTAGCGGGGGCTCCTACGAGCAGTACTTC
TRBJ1-5,-,-,TRBV30,CAWSIDNQPQHF,TGTGCCTGGAGTATAGACAATCAGCCCCAGCATTTT